The sequence of this TCR beta chain was determined in a study of human T cells and chemical hapten exposure. CDR3 length: 14 amino acids. CDR1 and CDR2 from the germline V gene are DFQATT and SNEGSKA (reference sequence). Trimming shortened V by 3 bases and J by 8 bases, and 17 bases separated the two germline ends. TCRdb processed the RACE reads anew with MiXCR; each CDR3 protein has one entry. The data show 75,000 to 90,000 distinct CDR3 sequences, about 10% seen once. Time point given: patch test 2, 6 weeks after DPC sensitization. Treatment denoted: therapeutic diphenylcyclopropenone sensitization with weekly scalp DPC. Participating donors were patients with alopecia, aged 18 to 70 years, considered appropriate candidates for DPC. In regard to this clonotype: Its cognate antigen is unknown.

Study conclusions and caveats: Significantly greater numbers of large CDR3 similarity clusters came from expanded TCRs than from controls. DPC sensitization did not alter TCRs above 1 in 1000 frequency.

The sequence was collected from a woman between 50 and 59 years old with alopecia areata. Some clones in this sample may be carry-over from other donors' samples. This rearrangement joins TRBV20-1 to TRBJ2-1, with D unclear. This specimen was whole blood, taken in connection with sensitization to the hapten diphenylcyclopropenone (DPC). CDR3 region: CSARAEVPWYEQFF. The CDR3 DNA follows: TGCAGTGCTAGGGCCGAGGTTCCATGGTATGAGCAGTTCTTC.